These 21 T cell receptor beta chains share one sample of origin, sequenced in a study of T cell responses to AZD1222 COVID-19 vaccine. Data came from immunoSEQ multiplex PCR; TCRdb stores just in-frame clones and leaves some out. The sample has more than 150,000 clones, 85% to 95% seen once. Source: peripheral blood, taken 28 days after the second AZD1222 dose. The receptors shown here come from an adult who received the AZD1222 COVID-19 vaccine.

The rearrangement uses TRBV7-9 and TRBJ1-6; no clear D. V dropped 3 bases and J dropped 7 bases, with 7 bases sitting between them. CDR3 size: 13 residues. The V gene's germline CDR1 is SEHNR and CDR2 FQNEAQ (reference sequence). Written as DNA, the CDR3 is TGTGCCAGCAGCTTCGACTGGAATTCACCCCTCCACTTT. It translates to CASSFDWNSPLHF.

This chain links TRBV4-3 with TRBJ2-5; D may match TRBD1 or TRBD2 (6 bases each). Deletions cut 1 base from V and 5 bases from J, with 20 bases between. The CDR3 consists of 17 residues. The V gene's germline CDR1 is LGHNA and CDR2 YSLEER. The CDR3 nucleotides are TGCGCCAGCAGCCAAGGGATACCCCCGGGGGCTGCGGAGACCCAGTACTTC. Translation gives CASSQGIPPGAAETQYF.

J is TRBJ1-1 and V is TRBV18; D is undetermined. The CDR3 spans 12 residues. V was pared by 5 bases and J by 3 bases, with 7 bases between. Germline CDR1 and CDR2: KGHSH and LQKENI. The CDR3 DNA reads as TGTGCCAGCTCATCCCTCTACACTGAAGCTTTCTTT. It codes for CASSSLYTEAFF. The variable domain in full, with the rest retrieved from reference TRBV18 and TRBJ1-1, is NAGVMQNPRHLVRRRGQEARLRCSPMKGHSHVYWYRQLPEEGLKFMVYLQKENIIDESGMPKERFSAEFPKEGPSILRIQQVVRGDSAAYFCASSSLYTEAFFGQGTRLTVV.

V gene TRBV11-1 combines with J gene TRBJ1-1; TRBD1 matches 8 bases. The ends lost 5 bases at V and 2 bases at J; junction bases unmatched: 4. This CDR3 comprises 14 residues. Per germline, CDR1 SGHAT and CDR2 FQDESV (reference sequence). CDR3 protein: CASSRGQGNTEAFF. The CDR3 bases are TGTGCCAGCAGCCGTGGACAGGGAAACACTGAAGCTTTCTTT.

This chain links TRBV5-1 with TRBJ1-2, with D possibly being TRBD1 (5 bases). Germline-derived CDR1 and CDR2 are SGHRS and YFSETQ. The CDR3 runs 14 residues. V was cut by 0 bases and J by 3 bases, with 9 bases left in between. CDR3 in amino acids: CASSLDGRDYGYTF. The CDR3 coding sequence is TGCGCCAGCAGCTTGGACGGCAGGGACTATGGCTACACCTTC.

The chain recombines TRBV4-1 with TRBJ1-2; 7 nucleotides line up with TRBD1. V dropped 1 base and J dropped 5; count of bases not matched to a gene: 4. Germline V gene data show CDR1 as MGHRA and CDR2 as YSYEKL. CDR3 length: 14 amino acids. The CDR3 spells CASSQGQGIYGYTF. DNA of the CDR3: TGCGCCAGCAGCCAAGGACAGGGAATTTATGGCTACACCTTC.

A note on this clone: Germline and junction disagree at one end, which may indicate a read error. The chain uses TRBV24-1 and TRBJ2-1; no firm D call. Germline V gene lookup returns CDR1 KGHDR and CDR2 SFDVKD. This CDR3 spans 12 amino acids. CDR3 region: CASSIGSNEQFF. In DNA, the CDR3 is TGTGCCAGCAGTATAGGTAGCAATGAGCAGTTCTTC.

The chain recombines TRBV5-1 with TRBJ1-1; no definite D call. Trimming removed 3 bases at V and 2 bases at J, with 8 bases between. Germline loops: CDR1 SGHRS, CDR2 YFSETQ. The length of the CDR3 is 13 residues. This CDR3 is CASSSGSNTEAFF. As DNA, the CDR3 is TGCGCCAGCAGCTCGGGTTCTAACACTGAAGCTTTCTTT.

The chain couples TRBV12-3 or TRBV12-4 to TRBJ1-2, with D uncertain. The CDR3 consists of 12 residues. V dropped 4 bases and J dropped 2 bases, with 5 bases sitting between them. Written as DNA, the CDR3 is TGTGCCAGCAGTTCCCTGAACTATGGCTACACCTTC. Encoded protein: CASSSLNYGYTF.

The V and J genes are TRBV20-1 and TRBJ1-2; D gene uncertain. Germline V gives CDR1 DFQATT, CDR2 SNEGSKA (reference sequence). This CDR3 is 11 amino acids long. V shed 6 bases and J shed 0 bases, with 5 bases lying between them. In DNA, the CDR3 is TGCAGTGCCACCACTAACTATGGCTACACCTTC. Its protein product is CSATTNYGYTF.

This clone was seen only once. In nucleotides, the CDR3 is TGCGCCAGCAGCTTGGCAGGAAGGCTGGCTGGCTACACCTTC. Protein: CASSLAGRLAGYTF. V is TRBV5-1 and J is TRBJ1-2; D uncertain. This CDR3 has 14 residues. From germline, CDR1 is SGHRS and CDR2 YFSETQ. V was cut by 0 bases and J by 7 bases, with 13 bases left in between.

The gene calls are TRBV2 and TRBJ2-1; 7 nucleotides line up with TRBD1. Unmatched junction bases numbered 17, after V lost 1 base and J lost 5 bases. The CDR3 totals 19 residues. The germline V gene encodes CDR1 SNHLY and CDR2 FYNNEI. The CDR3 nucleotides read TGTGCCAGCAGTGAAGAGTTCTTAGGGGGCACCGGCTCGAACAATGAGCAGTTCTTC. It specifies CASSEEFLGGTGSNNEQFF.

The rearrangement joins TRBV30 to TRBJ2-7, with 10 bases fitting TRBD1. CDR1 is GTSNPN and CDR2 is SVGIG in the germline V gene (reference sequence). Trimming removed 5 bases from V and 3 bases from J; junction bases left unmatched: 1. The CDR3 length is 12 residues. The CDR3 spells CAWGTGVYEQYF. For the CDR3, the DNA is TGTGCCTGGGGGACAGGGGTCTACGAGCAGTACTTC.

The chain couples TRBV23-1 to TRBJ2-5, with 8 bases aligning to TRBD2. TRBV23-1 is identified as an open reading frame with a role that is uncertain. CDR3 length: 16 residues. Trimming took 4 bases from V and 2 from J; bases not matched to a gene: 9. CDR3 nucleotide sequence: TGCGCCAGCAGTCCCACGGGGGGGTTGGGGCAAGAGACCCAGTACTTC. Its translation is CASSPTGGLGQETQYF.

V usage is TRBV7-3 and J usage is TRBJ2-5; 8 nucleotides line up with TRBD2. V lost 5 bases to trimming and J lost 4 bases; unmatched junction nucleotides: 3. Germline V gene data show CDR1 as SGHTA and CDR2 as FQGTGA. The CDR3 has 13 residues. CDR3: CASSRGLGETQYF. CDR3 nucleotide sequence: TGTGCCAGCAGCCGGGGACTAGGAGAGACCCAGTACTTC.

This sequence joins TRBV6-5 and TRBJ1-1; 8 bases line up with TRBD1. The CDR3 length is 15 residues. The V gene end was trimmed by 6 bases and the J gene end by 4 bases; junction bases not matched to a gene: 10. Germline CDR1 reads MNHEY; CDR2 reads SVGAGI. The CDR3 loop is CASRRQGSLPTEAFF. CDR3 sequence (DNA): TGTGCCAGCAGAAGACAGGGGTCTCTGCCCACTGAAGCTTTCTTT.

The chain uses TRBV4-3 and TRBJ1-2; D uncertain. This CDR3 region has 14 residues. Trimming left V 4 bases short and J 4 bases short, with 13 bases between. Germline V lookup: CDR1 LGHNA, CDR2 YSLEER. The CDR3 reads CASSPTSTGYGYTF. The CDR3, as DNA: TGCGCCAGCAGCCCTACGAGTACGGGCTATGGCTACACCTTC.

The chain's CDR3 is CASTQTGKNTEAFF. The CDR3 DNA follows: TGTGCCAGCACCCAGACAGGGAAGAACACTGAAGCTTTCTTT. The chain couples TRBV2 to TRBJ1-1; TRBD1 matches 7 bases. Germline CDR1 reads SNHLY; CDR2 reads FYNNEI. The junction had 6 bases not matched to a gene; V was cut back by 7 bases and J by 1 base. The CDR3 totals 14 residues.

The rearrangement links TRBV7-2 to TRBJ2-5; a weak D match, TRBD2 (7 bases). Germline CDR1 is SGHTA and CDR2 is FQGNSA. Trimming stripped 3 bases from V and 5 bases from J, with 13 bases between. The CDR3 extends over 14 amino acids. This CDR3 is CASSFGGLRETQYF. The CDR3 nucleotides are TGTGCCAGCAGCTTCGGGGGGCTAAGGGAGACCCAGTACTTC.

The chain uses TRBV3-1 (or the pseudogene TRBV3-2) and TRBJ2-1; D is unclear. V lost 1 base and J 6 bases, leaving 13 bases between the germline ends. The CDR3 sequence is 15 residues long. Germline values: CDR1 LGHDT, CDR2 YNNKEL (reference sequence). DNA for the CDR3: TGTGCCAGCAGCCAAGGACGTAGCTGGTTCAATGAGCAGTTCTTC. This encodes CASSQGRSWFNEQFF.

This chain joins TRBV9 and TRBJ2-5; TRBD2 matches 13 bases. The CDR3 consists of 16 residues. The trim removed 4 bases at V and 1 base at J, leaving 4 bases unmatched. The V gene's germline CDR1 is SGDLS and CDR2 YYNGEE. The CDR3 region is CASSFRLAGGQETQYF. CDR3 DNA sequence: TGTGCCAGCAGCTTCAGACTAGCGGGGGGCCAAGAGACCCAGTACTTC.